This T cell receptor beta chain was retrieved from a study of cytomegalovirus exposure and HLA in healthy donors. Study outcomes and limitations: TCR beta V- and J-gene trimming was later associated with a missense DCLRE1C variant.

Though probably carrying unrecorded immune exposures, donors were nominally healthy at sampling. Primers: 60 Vbeta forward and 13 Jbeta reverse. Repertoires were generated with immunoSEQ multiplex PCR, while TCRdb's copy carries only in-frame clones and drops some. The table has 150,000 or so clones, 60% to 80% seen once. Comments on this clone: Its antigen remains unidentified.

The CDR3 is made up of 16 amino acids. V gave up 1 base and J gave up 2 bases; unmatched junction bases: 6. Germline CDR1 reads SEHNR; CDR2 reads FQNEAQ (reference sequence). The source material was PBMCs. The V gene is TRBV7-9, the J gene TRBJ2-3; the match to TRBD2 covers 7 bases. The source of this sequence is a woman between 40 and 55 years old in good health and CMV-seronegative. The CDR3 DNA reads TGTGCCAGCAGCTTAGATCCTAGCGGACCCACAGATACGCAGTATTTT. Its protein is CASSLDPSGPTDTQYF.